Included here is one TCR beta chain sequence, with context. Sequenced by immunoSEQ multiplex PCR; TCRdb stores in-frame clones only, minus some. The table records roughly 180,000 clones, around four fifths of them present only once. Germline CDR1 and CDR2: MNHEY and SVGAGI. The CDR3 sequence is 13 residues long. V was cut by 0 bases and J by 12 bases, with 11 bases left in between. This sample was taken from a study of blood T cell repertoires in COVID-19. Study-wide context: COVID-19 samples, acute and convalescent, were from the United States, Italy and Spain.

One Seattle source followed patients from active infection through their disease course. What was sequenced was peripheral blood. V is TRBV6-5 and J is TRBJ1-4, with D possibly matching TRBD1 (5 bases). The source is a middle-aged woman with COVID-19, enrolled during active disease. In nucleotides, the CDR3 is TGTGCCAGCAGTTACTCGATTGGGGGGGAACTGTTTTTT. Residues: CASSYSIGGELFF.